This TCR beta chain was sequenced in a study of blood T cell repertoires in COVID-19. The repertoire was sequenced with immunoSEQ multiplex PCR; TCRdb's copy has only in-frame clones and lacks some. The sample contains about 370,000 clones, over 75% of which appear only once. The study assigned cohorts using participant-reported clinical history. The recovered donors of Cohort 3 showed two negative PCRs, clearance, or symptom resolution. Trimming at V came to 1 base and at J to 2 bases, leaving 7 bases not matched to a gene. Per germline, CDR1 SGHDT and CDR2 YYEEEE. CDR3 length: 18 amino acids. The chain combines TRBV5-6 with TRBJ2-2; 11 bases are shared with TRBD2. This receptor was obtained from a man aged 18 to 30 who had recovered from COVID-19. The sequencing sample was made of PBMCs or T cells enriched from blood (not recorded which). For the CDR3, the DNA is TGTGCCAGCAGCTTGACTACTAGCGGGGGCTTTAACACCGGGGAGCTGTTTTTT. Its protein is CASSLTTSGGFNTGELFF. The whole variable domain, filled in from reference TRBV5-6 and TRBJ2-2, reads DAGVTQSPTHLIKTRGQQVTLRCSPKSGHDTVSWYQQALGQGPQFIFQYYEEEERQRGNFPDRFSGHQFPNYSSELNVNALLLGDSALYLCASSLTTSGGFNTGELFFGEGSRLTVL.